This TCR beta chain was found in a study of type 1 and type 2 diabetes patients. Genomic DNA was the PCR template. Multiplex PCR with 30 forward and 13 reverse primers amplified the TCR beta CDR3. TCRdb called the multiplex PCR reads again in MiXCR, with one record for every CDR3 protein. The sample has fewer than 300,000 distinct CDR3 sequences; around 50% are singletons. This clonotype was seen more than once but under ten times. No donor had another autoimmune disease or recent infection within four weeks. CDR1 and CDR2 from the germline V gene are MNHNY and SVGAGI (reference sequence). The CDR3 extends over 13 amino acids. The V segment lost 6 bases and the J segment 6 bases; nucleotides outside the gene matches: 4.

V gene TRBV6-6 combines with J gene TRBJ1-2; 10 bases match TRBD1. Input material: peripheral blood mononuclear cells (PBMCs). The TCR comes from a young man with type 2 diabetes. CDR3 DNA: TGTGCCAGCAGGAGACAGGGGGCAGATGGCTACACCTTC. Encoded protein: CASRRQGADGYTF.